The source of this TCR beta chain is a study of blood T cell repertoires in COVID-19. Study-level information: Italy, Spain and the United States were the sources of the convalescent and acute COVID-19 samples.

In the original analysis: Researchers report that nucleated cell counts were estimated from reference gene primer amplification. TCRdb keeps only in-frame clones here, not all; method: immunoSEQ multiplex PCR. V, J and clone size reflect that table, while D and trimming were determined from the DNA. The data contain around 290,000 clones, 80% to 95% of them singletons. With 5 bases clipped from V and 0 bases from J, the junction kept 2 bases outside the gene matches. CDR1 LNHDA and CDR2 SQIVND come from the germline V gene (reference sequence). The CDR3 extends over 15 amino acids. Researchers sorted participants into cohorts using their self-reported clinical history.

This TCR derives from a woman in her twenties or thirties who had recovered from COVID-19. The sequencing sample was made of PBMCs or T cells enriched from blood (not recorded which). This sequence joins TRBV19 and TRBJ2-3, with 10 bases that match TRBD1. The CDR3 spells CASSGTGESTDTQYF. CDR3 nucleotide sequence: TGTGCCAGTAGTGGGACAGGGGAAAGCACAGATACGCAGTATTTT.